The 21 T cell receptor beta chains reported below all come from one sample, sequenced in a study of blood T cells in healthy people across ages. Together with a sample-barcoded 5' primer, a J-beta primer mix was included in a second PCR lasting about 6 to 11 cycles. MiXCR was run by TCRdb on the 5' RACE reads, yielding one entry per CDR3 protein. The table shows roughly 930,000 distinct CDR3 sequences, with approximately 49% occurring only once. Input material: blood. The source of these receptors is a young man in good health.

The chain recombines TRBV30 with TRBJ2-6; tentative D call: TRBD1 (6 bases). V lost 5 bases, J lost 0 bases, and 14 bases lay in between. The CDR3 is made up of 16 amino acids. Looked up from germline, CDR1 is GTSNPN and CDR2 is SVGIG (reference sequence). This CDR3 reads CAWELRGISGANVLTF. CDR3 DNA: TGTGCCTGGGAGCTCAGGGGTATCTCTGGGGCCAACGTCCTGACTTTC.

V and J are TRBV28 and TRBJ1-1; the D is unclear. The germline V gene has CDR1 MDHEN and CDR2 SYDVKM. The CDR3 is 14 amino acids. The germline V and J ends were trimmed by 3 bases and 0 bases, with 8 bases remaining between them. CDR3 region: CASSFQILNTEAFF. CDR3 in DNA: TGTGCCAGCAGTTTCCAGATATTGAACACTGAAGCTTTCTTT.

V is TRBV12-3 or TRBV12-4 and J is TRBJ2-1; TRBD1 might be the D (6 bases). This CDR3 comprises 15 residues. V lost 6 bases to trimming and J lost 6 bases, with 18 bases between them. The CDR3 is CASSPRTVNLNEQFF. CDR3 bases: TGTGCCAGCAGCCCACGGACAGTAAACCTCAATGAGCAGTTCTTC.

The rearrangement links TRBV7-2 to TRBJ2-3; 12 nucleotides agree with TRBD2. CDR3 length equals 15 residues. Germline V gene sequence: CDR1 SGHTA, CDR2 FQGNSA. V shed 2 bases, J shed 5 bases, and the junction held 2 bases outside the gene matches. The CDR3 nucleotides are TGTGCCAGCAGCTTACTAGCGGGGGGGATAGATACGCAGTATTTT. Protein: CASSLLAGGIDTQYF.

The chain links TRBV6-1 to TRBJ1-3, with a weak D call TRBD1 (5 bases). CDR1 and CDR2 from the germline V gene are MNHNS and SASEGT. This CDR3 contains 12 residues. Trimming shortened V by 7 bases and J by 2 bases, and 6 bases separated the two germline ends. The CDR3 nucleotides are TGTGCCAGCAAGGGGACTGGAAACACCATATATTTT. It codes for CASKGTGNTIYF.

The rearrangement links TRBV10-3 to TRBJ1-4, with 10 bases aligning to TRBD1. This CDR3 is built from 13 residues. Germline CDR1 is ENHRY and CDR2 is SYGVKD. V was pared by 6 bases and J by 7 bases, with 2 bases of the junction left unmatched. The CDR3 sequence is CAIRGQGSEKLFF. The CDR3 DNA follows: TGTGCCATCAGGGGACAGGGGAGTGAAAAACTGTTTTTT.

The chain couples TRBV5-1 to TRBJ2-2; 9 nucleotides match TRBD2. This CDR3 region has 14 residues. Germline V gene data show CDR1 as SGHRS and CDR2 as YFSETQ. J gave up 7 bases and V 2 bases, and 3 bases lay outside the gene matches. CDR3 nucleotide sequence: TGCGCCAGCAGCTTCGGGACTAGCAGCGGGGAGCTGTTTTTT. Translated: CASSFGTSSGELFF.

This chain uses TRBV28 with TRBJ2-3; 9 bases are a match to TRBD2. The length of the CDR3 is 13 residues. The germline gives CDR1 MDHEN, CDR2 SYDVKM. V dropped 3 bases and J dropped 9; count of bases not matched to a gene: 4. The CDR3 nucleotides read TGTGCCAGCAGTTTCAGCGGGGGGATGACGCAGTATTTT. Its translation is CASSFSGGMTQYF. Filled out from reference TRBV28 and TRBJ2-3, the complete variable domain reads DVKVTQSSRYLVKRTGEKVFLECVQDMDHENMFWYRQDPGLGLRLIYFSYDVKMKEKGDIPEGYSVSREKKERFSLILESASTNQTSMYLCASSFSGGMTQYFGPGTRLTVL.

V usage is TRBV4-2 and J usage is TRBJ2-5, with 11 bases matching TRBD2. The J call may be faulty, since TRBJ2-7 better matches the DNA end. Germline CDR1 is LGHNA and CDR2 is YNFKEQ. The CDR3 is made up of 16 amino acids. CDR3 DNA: TGTGCCAGCAGCCGGACGCTCGGGACTAGCGGTCGCGAGCAGTACTTC. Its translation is CASSRTLGTSGREQYF.

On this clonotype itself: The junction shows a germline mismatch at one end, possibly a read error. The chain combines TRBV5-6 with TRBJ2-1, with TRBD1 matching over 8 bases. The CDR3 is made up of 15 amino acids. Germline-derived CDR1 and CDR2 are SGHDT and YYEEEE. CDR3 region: CASSLVDRGYNGQFF. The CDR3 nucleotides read TGTGCCAGCAGCTTGGTCGACAGGGGTTACAATGGGCAGTTCTTC.

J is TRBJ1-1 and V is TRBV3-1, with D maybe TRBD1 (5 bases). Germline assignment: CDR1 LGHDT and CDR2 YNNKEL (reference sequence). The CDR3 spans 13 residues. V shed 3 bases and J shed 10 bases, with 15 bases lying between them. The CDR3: CASSHGGIPLAFF. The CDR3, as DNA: TGTGCCAGCAGCCACGGGGGGATTCCCCTAGCTTTCTTT.

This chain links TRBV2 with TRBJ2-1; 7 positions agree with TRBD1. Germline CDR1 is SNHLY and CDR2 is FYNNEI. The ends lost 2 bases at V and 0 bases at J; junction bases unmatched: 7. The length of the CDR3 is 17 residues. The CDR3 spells CASSETRGYLSYNEQFF. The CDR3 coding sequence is TGTGCCAGCAGTGAAACCAGGGGGTACCTCTCCTACAATGAGCAGTTCTTC.

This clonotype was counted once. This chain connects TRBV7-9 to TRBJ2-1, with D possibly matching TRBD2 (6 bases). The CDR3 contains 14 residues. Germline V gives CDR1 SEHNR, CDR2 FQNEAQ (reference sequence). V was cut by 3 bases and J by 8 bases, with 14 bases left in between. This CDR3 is CASSFSAAGYEQFF. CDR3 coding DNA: TGTGCCAGCAGCTTTTCTGCGGCGGGGTATGAGCAGTTCTTC.

CDR3 region: CASSFGADTEAFF. The CDR3 region has the DNA TGTGCCAGCAGCTTCGGTGCAGACACTGAAGCTTTCTTT. The V gene is TRBV7-9, the J gene TRBJ1-1; D ambiguous. The germline CDR1 and CDR2 sequences are SEHNR and FQNEAQ (reference sequence). Trimming removed 3 bases from V and 3 bases from J, with 8 bases in between. CDR3 length: 13 amino acids. The variable domain in full, with the rest retrieved from reference TRBV7-9 and TRBJ1-1, is DTGVSQNPRHKITKRGQNVTFRCDPISEHNRLYWYRQTLGQGPEFLTYFQNEAQLEKSRLLSDRFSAERPKGSFSTLEIQRTEQGDSAMYLCASSFGADTEAFFGQGTRLTVV.

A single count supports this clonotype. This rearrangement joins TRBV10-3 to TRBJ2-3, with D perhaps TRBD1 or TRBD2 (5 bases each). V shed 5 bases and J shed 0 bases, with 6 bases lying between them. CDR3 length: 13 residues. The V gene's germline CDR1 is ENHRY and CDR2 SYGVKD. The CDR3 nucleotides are TGTGCCATCAGTCGGGACAGCACAGATACGCAGTATTTT. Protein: CAISRDSTDTQYF.

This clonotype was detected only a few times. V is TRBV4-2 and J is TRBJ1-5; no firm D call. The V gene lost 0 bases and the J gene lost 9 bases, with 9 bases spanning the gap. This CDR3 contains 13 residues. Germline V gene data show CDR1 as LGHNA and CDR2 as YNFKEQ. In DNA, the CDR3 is TGTGCCAGCAGCCAAGACCCCGACGGGCCCCAGCATTTT. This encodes CASSQDPDGPQHF.

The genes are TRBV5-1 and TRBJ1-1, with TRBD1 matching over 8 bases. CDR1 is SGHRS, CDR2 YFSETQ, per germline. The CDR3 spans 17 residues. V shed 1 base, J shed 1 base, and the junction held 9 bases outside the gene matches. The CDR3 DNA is TGCGCCAGCAGCTTGCGGGGGCCAGGGGGCGGGAACACTGAAGCTTTCTTT. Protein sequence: CASSLRGPGGGNTEAFF.

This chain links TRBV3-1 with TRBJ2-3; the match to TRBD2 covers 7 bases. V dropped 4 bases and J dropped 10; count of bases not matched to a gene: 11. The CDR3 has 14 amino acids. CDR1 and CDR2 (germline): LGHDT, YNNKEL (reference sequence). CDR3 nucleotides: TGTGCCAGCAGCCCCGTTAGAGCGGGGACCGCGCAGTATTTT. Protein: CASSPVRAGTAQYF.

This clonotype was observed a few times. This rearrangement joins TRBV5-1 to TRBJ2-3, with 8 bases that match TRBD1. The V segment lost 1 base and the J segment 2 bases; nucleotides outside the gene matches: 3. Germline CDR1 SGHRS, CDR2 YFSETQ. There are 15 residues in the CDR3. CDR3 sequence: CASSLQGALTDTQYF. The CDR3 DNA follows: TGCGCCAGCAGCTTGCAGGGGGCGCTCACAGATACGCAGTATTTT.

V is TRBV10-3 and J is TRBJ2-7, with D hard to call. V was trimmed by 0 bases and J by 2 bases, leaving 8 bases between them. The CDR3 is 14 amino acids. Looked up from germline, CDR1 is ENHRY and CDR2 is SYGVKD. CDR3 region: CAISESITPYEQYF. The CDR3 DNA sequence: TGTGCCATCAGTGAGTCGATCACCCCCTACGAGCAGTACTTC.

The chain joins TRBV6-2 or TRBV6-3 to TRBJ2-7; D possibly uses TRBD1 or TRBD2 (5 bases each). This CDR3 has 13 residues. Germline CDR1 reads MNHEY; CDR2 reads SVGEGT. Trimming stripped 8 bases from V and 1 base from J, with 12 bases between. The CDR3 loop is CASVGTLSYEQYF. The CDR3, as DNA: TGTGCCAGCGTCGGGACCCTATCCTACGAGCAGTACTTC.